A selection of T cell receptor beta chains follows, all from one sample in a study of glioma-infiltrating T cells after dendritic cell vaccination. Method: immunoSEQ multiplex PCR; TCRdb's copy keeps in-frame clones and lacks some. The data contain around 58,000 clones, approximately 78% of them singletons. Sequencing used blood, obtained before dendritic cell vaccination. The receptors shown here come from a human donor with glioblastoma. Each CDR3 is given without its conserved first and last residue. Size tells how often a clone was seen (once, few, many) or the class of an expanded clone, and some rows leave it out.

V gene: TRBV2; clone size: once; J gene: TRBJ1-2; CDR3 protein: ASSGTGTPSNYGYT
V gene: TRBV28; clone size: NA; J gene: TRBJ1-2; CDR3 protein: ASSLSRGYGYT
V gene: TRBV5-6; clone size: NA; J gene: TRBJ1-4; CDR3 protein: ASSAQVGGRANEKLF
V gene: TRBV28; clone size: few; J gene: TRBJ1-1; CDR3 protein: ASSGGEGTEAF
V gene: TRBV10-3; clone size: few; J gene: TRBJ2-7; CDR3 protein: AISDRGHYEQY
V gene: TRBV21-1; clone size: NA; J gene: TRBJ2-7; CDR3 protein: ASSKSRGGTRTEQY
V gene: TRBV5-1; clone size: few; J gene: TRBJ2-5; CDR3 protein: ASSTVTGEETQY
V gene: TRBV5-1; clone size: NA; J gene: TRBJ2-3; CDR3 protein: ASSSFGQGAPDTQY
V gene: TRBV6-6; clone size: NA; J gene: TRBJ1-1; CDR3 protein: ASSYGGQNTEAF
V gene: TRBV30; clone size: NA; J gene: TRBJ2-7; CDR3 protein: AWSRTGLDEQY
V gene: TRBV6-4; clone size: NA; J gene: TRBJ1-1; CDR3 protein: ASSDDSGGAGCTLNTEAF
V gene: TRBV30; clone size: NA; J gene: TRBJ2-6; CDR3 protein: AWSVRRNRAGANVLT
V gene: TRBV5-1; clone size: NA; J gene: TRBJ2-2; CDR3 protein: ASSSPRRTGMNTGELF
V gene: TRBV5-1; clone size: NA; J gene: TRBJ2-1; CDR3 protein: ASSLGGTGYNEQF
V gene: TRBV4-1; clone size: NA; J gene: TRBJ2-2; CDR3 protein: ASSQVPGGELF
V gene: TRBV19; clone size: NA; J gene: TRBJ1-4; CDR3 protein: ASNFGQGEKLF